This T cell receptor beta chain was obtained from a study of cytomegalovirus exposure and HLA in healthy donors. Study-wide results and caveats: In a later analysis, at a false discovery rate of 0.05, 15,000 to 20,000 TCR beta sequences matched HLA alleles. Among CMV-associated TCR beta chains, most appeared HLA-restricted in a later analysis. It was fewer than 200 TCR beta chains that were listed as cytomegalovirus-associated.

Germline lookup yields CDR1 LNHNV and CDR2 YYDKDF (reference sequence). The V end was cut by 0 bases, the J end by 6 bases, with 12 bases between. The CDR3 length is 15 residues. As regards this clone: Its antigen remains unidentified.

A multiplex PCR was run with 60 Vbeta primers and 13 Jbeta primers. Original processing methods: Approximately 80 million unique TCR beta chains, roughly 11 million of them shared, were counted by a later analysis. TCRdb's copy holds only in-frame clones and misses some; the assay was immunoSEQ multiplex PCR. V, J and clone size derive from that table, while D and trimming were established from the DNA sequence. Among approximately 100,000 clones listed, less than 80% were seen once. Material for sequencing was PBMCs. The TCR was taken from a woman between 50 and 59 years old in good health and CMV-seropositive. The chain is built from TRBV15 and TRBJ1-5; D not resolved. CDR3 region: CATSRDRGTGQPQHF. In nucleotides, the CDR3 is TGTGCCACCAGCAGAGATCGGGGTACGGGTCAGCCCCAGCATTTT.